This entry lists 17 T cell receptor beta chains sequenced from one sample in a study of HIV-infected patients and healthy controls. TCRdb passed the 5' RACE reads through MiXCR, listing each CDR3 protein once. The sample lists approximately 67,000 distinct CDR3 sequences, roughly 16% occurring once. What was sequenced was CD4+ T cells from blood. The receptors were gathered from a human donor in good health.

Only a few counts were recorded for this clonotype. The chain couples TRBV6-5 to TRBJ2-6; D not resolved. Trimming pared 6 bases from V and 16 bases from J, leaving 16 bases between. This CDR3 has 12 residues. The germline V gene encodes CDR1 MNHEY and CDR2 SVGAGI. Written as DNA, the CDR3 is TGTGCCAGCAGCTCCGGTGGGTTAAAGCTGACTTTC. As protein: CASSSGGLKLTF.

This clonotype was observed a handful of times. The chain carries TRBV28 and TRBJ1-1; 7 bases are shared with TRBD1. Germline CDR1 and CDR2: MDHEN and SYDVKM. The CDR3 extends over 15 amino acids. Trimming removed 1 base from V and 3 bases from J; junction bases left unmatched: 5. CDR3 sequence reads: CASSLSGGRYTEAFF. CDR3 nucleotide sequence: TGTGCCAGCAGTTTATCAGGGGGAAGATACACTGAAGCTTTCTTT.

In its sample, this clonotype was seen many times. The chain carries TRBV5-1 and TRBJ2-1; 7 bases map to TRBD2. Germline CDR1 and CDR2: SGHRS and YFSETQ. The CDR3 loop spans 13 amino acids. J was trimmed by 9 bases and V by 6 bases; bases with no gene match: 9. The CDR3 sequence is CASTQPSGGEQFF. The CDR3 DNA reads as TGCGCCAGCACCCAACCTAGCGGCGGTGAGCAGTTCTTC.

This chain joins TRBV6-1 and TRBJ1-1, with D unclear. CDR1 and CDR2 (germline): MNHNS, SASEGT. The V and J ends lost 4 bases and 0 bases respectively, with 6 bases between them. The CDR3 contains 13 residues. CDR3 protein: CASSATVNTEAFF. CDR3 sequence (DNA): TGTGCCAGCAGTGCTACCGTGAACACTGAAGCTTTCTTT.

The J gene is TRBJ2-7, the V gene TRBV3-1; TRBD1 agrees at 7 bases. The CDR3 has 14 amino acids. After removal of 1 base from V and 6 bases from J, the junction contained 6 bases not matched to a gene. CDR1 is LGHDT and CDR2 is YNNKEL in the germline V gene (reference sequence). DNA of the CDR3: TGTGCCAGCAGCCAAGTGGGACAGCGTCGCGAGCAGTACTTC. Amino acids: CASSQVGQRREQYF.

Only a few counts were recorded for this clonotype. The rearrangement links TRBV20-1 to TRBJ1-1; D is unclear. This CDR3 is built from 11 residues. Germline V CDR1 and CDR2: DFQATT, SNEGSKA (reference sequence). Between the trimmed V and J ends, which lost 3 bases and 3 bases, there was a span of 5 bases. The CDR3 reads CSASKDTEAFF. The CDR3 DNA reads TGCAGTGCTAGTAAGGACACTGAAGCTTTCTTT.

The chain employs TRBV30 and TRBJ1-1; no firm D call. Deletions cut 3 bases from V and 0 bases from J, with 5 bases between. The germline V gene encodes CDR1 GTSNPN and CDR2 SVGIG (reference sequence). The CDR3 extends over 12 amino acids. The CDR3 protein is CAWSRMNTEAFF. The CDR3 nucleotides read TGTGCCTGGAGCAGAATGAACACTGAAGCTTTCTTT.

V is TRBV3-1 and J is TRBJ2-7, with TRBD1 matching 8 bases. CDR1 and CDR2 from the germline V gene are LGHDT and YNNKEL (reference sequence). The trim removed 3 bases at V and 3 bases at J, leaving 7 bases unmatched. The CDR3 loop spans 15 amino acids. The CDR3 sequence is CASSHQTGVRYEQYF. CDR3 bases: TGTGCCAGCAGCCACCAGACAGGGGTACGCTACGAGCAGTACTTC.

This clonotype was counted only a few times. The V and J genes are TRBV4-3 and TRBJ1-2, with 8 bases that match TRBD1. The V and J ends lost 0 bases and 4 bases, in that order; junction bases with no gene match: 7. The CDR3 is 16 residues long. From germline, CDR1 is LGHNA and CDR2 YSLEER. The CDR3 sequence: CASSQEGQGAGYGYTF. The CDR3 DNA is TGCGCCAGCAGCCAAGAAGGTCAGGGGGCCGGCTATGGCTACACCTTC.

The chain combines TRBV6-2 or TRBV6-3 with TRBJ2-2; no clear D gene. This CDR3 has 13 amino acids. V was shortened by 0 bases and J by 6 bases, with 5 bases between the two germline ends. Germline values: CDR1 MNHEY, CDR2 SVGEGT. The CDR3 loop is CASSYSIAGELFF. DNA of the CDR3: TGTGCCAGCAGTTACTCGATTGCCGGGGAGCTGTTTTTT.

This clonotype has only a few counts. V and J are TRBV12-3 or TRBV12-4 and TRBJ2-3; 7 positions match TRBD2. This CDR3 region has 16 residues. The trim removed 1 base at V and 2 bases at J, leaving 6 bases unmatched. CDR3 in amino acids: CASSLVAGVPTDTQYF. The CDR3 DNA follows: TGTGCCAGCAGTTTAGTCGCGGGAGTGCCCACAGATACGCAGTATTTT.

The chain couples TRBV24-1 to TRBJ1-4; D unclear. Germline assignment: CDR1 KGHDR and CDR2 SFDVKD. CDR3 length: 14 residues. The V gene lost 9 bases and the J gene lost 6 bases, with 16 bases spanning the gap. CDR3 sequence (DNA): TGTGCCACCCCCTCAGTCGGCGAATATGAAAAACTGTTTTTT. This translates into CATPSVGEYEKLFF.

In DNA, the CDR3 is TGCGCCAGCAGCTTGGGAACCCTAGCGGGGGGGCGAAGTGAGCAGTTCTTC. As protein: CASSLGTLAGGRSEQFF. The rearrangement uses TRBV5-1 and TRBJ2-1; 12 bases are a match to TRBD2. The CDR3 sequence is 17 residues long. Per germline, CDR1 SGHRS and CDR2 YFSETQ. With V trimmed by 0 bases and J by 9 bases, 10 bases remained unmatched.

A few counts support this clonotype. The V gene is TRBV27, the J gene TRBJ2-7, with 8 nucleotides matching TRBD1. Germline CDR1 is MNHEY and CDR2 is SMNVEV (reference sequence). The CDR3 length is 13 residues. V was clipped by 7 bases and J by 5 bases; unmatched bases: 7. The CDR3 DNA sequence: TGTGCCAGCATAGACAGGGGCAGCGACGAGCAGTACTTC. It translates to CASIDRGSDEQYF.

V and J are TRBV9 and TRBJ2-1, with a weak D call TRBD2 (5 bases). Germline CDR1 reads SGDLS; CDR2 reads YYNGEE. V was trimmed by 4 bases and J by 12 bases, leaving 14 bases between them. The length of the CDR3 is 12 residues. This CDR3 reads CASSPSGIRQFF. CDR3 in DNA: TGTGCCAGCAGCCCGTCCGGGATTCGGCAGTTCTTC.

This chain joins TRBV11-2 and TRBJ2-5; possibly TRBD1 for D (6 bases). The length of the CDR3 is 15 residues. Germline CDR1 reads SGHAT; CDR2 reads FQNNGV. V was pared by 5 bases and J by 7 bases, with 20 bases between. The CDR3 coding sequence is TGTGCCAGCAGCGTGACCGGACAGTCCGGGGCGACCCAGTACTTC. Translated, it gives CASSVTGQSGATQYF. Using reference TRBV11-2 and TRBJ2-5 for the parts outside the CDR3, the full variable domain is EAGVAQSPRYKIIEKRQSVAFWCNPISGHATLYWYQQILGQGPKLLIQFQNNGVVDDSQLPKDRFSAERLKGVDSTLKIQPAKLEDSAVYLCASSVTGQSGATQYFGPGTRLLVL.

This clonotype was seen at least ten times. The chain employs TRBV18 and TRBJ2-3; 8 bases fit TRBD2. Germline CDR1 and CDR2: KGHSH and LQKENI. The ends lost 5 bases at V and 2 bases at J; junction bases unmatched: 6. The CDR3 runs to 15 residues. Here the CDR3 reads CASSKLADFTDTQYF. CDR3 bases: TGTGCCAGCTCAAAACTAGCGGATTTCACAGATACGCAGTATTTT.